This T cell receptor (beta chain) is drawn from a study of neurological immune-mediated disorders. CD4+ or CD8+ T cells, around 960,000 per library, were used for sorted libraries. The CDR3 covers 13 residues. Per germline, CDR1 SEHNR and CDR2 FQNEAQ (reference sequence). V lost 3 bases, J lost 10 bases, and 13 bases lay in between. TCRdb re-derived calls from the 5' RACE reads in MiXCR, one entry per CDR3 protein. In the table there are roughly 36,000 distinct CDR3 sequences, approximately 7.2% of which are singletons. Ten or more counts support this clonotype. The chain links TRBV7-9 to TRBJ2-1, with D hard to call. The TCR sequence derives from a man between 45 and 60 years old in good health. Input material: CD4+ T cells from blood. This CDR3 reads CASSLGPLPEQFF. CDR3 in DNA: TGTGCCAGCAGCTTGGGTCCGCTCCCCGAGCAGTTCTTC.